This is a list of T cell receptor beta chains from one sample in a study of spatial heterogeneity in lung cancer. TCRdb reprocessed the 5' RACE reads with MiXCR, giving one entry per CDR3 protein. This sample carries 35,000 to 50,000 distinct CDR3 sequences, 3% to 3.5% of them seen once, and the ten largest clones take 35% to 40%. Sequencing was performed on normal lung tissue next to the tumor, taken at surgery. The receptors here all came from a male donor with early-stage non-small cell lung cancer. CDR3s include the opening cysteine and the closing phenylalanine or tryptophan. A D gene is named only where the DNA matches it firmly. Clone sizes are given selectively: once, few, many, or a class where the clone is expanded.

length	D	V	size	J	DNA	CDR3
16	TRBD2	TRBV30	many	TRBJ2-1	TGTGCCTGGAGTCGGCCTAGCGGGAGGCGGGACAATGAGCAGTTCTTC	CAWSRPSGRRDNEQFF
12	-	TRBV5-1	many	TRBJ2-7	TGCGCCAGCAGCTTGGGGACCGCCGATATATACTTC	CASSLGTADIYF
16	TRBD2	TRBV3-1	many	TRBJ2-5	TGTGCCAGCAGCCAAGAGGGCGGACTAGCGGGAGAGACCCAGTACTTC	CASSQEGGLAGETQYF
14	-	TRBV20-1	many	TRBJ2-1	TGCAGTGCTAGAATGGGGTTGGGATACAATGAGCAGTTCTTC	CSARMGLGYNEQFF
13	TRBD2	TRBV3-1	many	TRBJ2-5	TGTGCCAGCGTACCGGGACTACAAGAGACCCAGTACTTC	CASVPGLQETQYF
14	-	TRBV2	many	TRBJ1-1	TGTGCCAGCACCCAACAGCTTTTGAACACTGAAGCTTTCTTT	CASTQQLLNTEAFF
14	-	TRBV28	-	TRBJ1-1	TGTGCCAGCGGTCGCTTTTCCGACAAGACTGAAGCTTTCTTT	CASGRFSDKTEAFF
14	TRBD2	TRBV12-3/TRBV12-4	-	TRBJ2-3	TGTGCCAGCAGTCCGCGGACTAGCCCAGATACGCAGTATTTT	CASSPRTSPDTQYF
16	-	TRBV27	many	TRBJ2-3	TGTGCCAGCACCCAACAGAGTACACCGAGCACAGATACGCAGTATTTT	CASTQQSTPSTDTQYF
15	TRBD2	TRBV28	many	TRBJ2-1	TGTGCCAGCAGTTTGCTGGCGGGGGACCACAATGAGCAGTTCTTC	CASSLLAGDHNEQFF
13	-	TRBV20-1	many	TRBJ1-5	TGCAGTGCTAGAGAGTACTCGGAACAGCCCCAGCATTTT	CSAREYSEQPQHF
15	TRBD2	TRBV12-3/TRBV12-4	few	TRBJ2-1	TGTGCCAGCGGCTTAAGACTAGCGGGGTACAATGAGCAGTTCTTC	CASGLRLAGYNEQFF
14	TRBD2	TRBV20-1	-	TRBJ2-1	TGCAGTGCTAGCGGGGGGCGGGAGGCAGGTGAGCAGTTCTTC	CSASGGREAGEQFF
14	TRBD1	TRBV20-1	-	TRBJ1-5	TGCAGTGCTGGGCGGGACAGGGAGAATCAGCCCCAGCATTTT	CSAGRDRENQPQHF
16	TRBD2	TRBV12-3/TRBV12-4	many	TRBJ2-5	TGTGCCAGCAGTTTCATAGGACTAGCGGGAGTGGAGACCCAGTACTTC	CASSFIGLAGVETQYF
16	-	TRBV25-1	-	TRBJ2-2	TGTGCCAGCAGTGAATCCTGGGGTTTGGGCGCCGGGGAGCTGTTTTTT	CASSESWGLGAGELFF
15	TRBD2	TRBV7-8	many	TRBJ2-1	TGTGCCAGCAGCAAGACTAGCGCGAGGGGCAATGAGCAGTTCTTC	CASSKTSARGNEQFF
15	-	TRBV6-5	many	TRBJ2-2	TGTGCCAGCAGTTACTATAAGGGGGGGACCGGGGAGCTGTTTTTT	CASSYYKGGTGELFF
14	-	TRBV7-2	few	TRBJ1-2	TGTGCCAGCAGCCCCAGGCCGGGGGCCGATGGCTACACCTTC	CASSPRPGADGYTF
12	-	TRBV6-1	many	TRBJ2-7	TGTGCCAGCCGGGCCAACTCCTACGAGCAGTACTTC	CASRANSYEQYF